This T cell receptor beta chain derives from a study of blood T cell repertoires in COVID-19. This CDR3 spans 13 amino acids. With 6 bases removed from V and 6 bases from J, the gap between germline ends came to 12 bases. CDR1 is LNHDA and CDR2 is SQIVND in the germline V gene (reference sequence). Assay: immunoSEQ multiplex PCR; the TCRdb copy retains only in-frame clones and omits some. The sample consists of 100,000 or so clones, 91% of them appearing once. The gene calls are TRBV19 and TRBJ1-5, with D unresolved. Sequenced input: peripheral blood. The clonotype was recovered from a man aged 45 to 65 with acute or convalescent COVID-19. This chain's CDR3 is CASSEGFSQPQHF. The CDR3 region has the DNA TGTGCCAGTAGCGAGGGTTTTTCTCAGCCCCAGCATTTT.